These 17 T cell receptor beta chains share one sample of origin, sequenced in a study of shared clonotypes between healthy human individuals. Method: immunoSEQ multiplex PCR; TCRdb's copy keeps in-frame clones and lacks some. The data show about 2 million clones, over 85% seen once. Naive CD8 cells lacked CD45RO, underwent positive selection for CCR7 and left out terminally differentiated effector memory CD45RA+ cells. The sample comprised naive CD8+ T cells sorted from blood. These receptors all come from a man aged 18 to 30 in good health.

The chain combines TRBV5-6 with TRBJ2-7; D not certain. The V gene's germline CDR1 is SGHDT and CDR2 YYEEEE. V was pared by 4 bases and J by 6 bases, with 17 bases between. The CDR3 is 14 amino acids. CDR3 in amino acids: CASSGRFPFPEQYF. DNA of the CDR3: TGTGCCAGCAGCGGCCGTTTCCCTTTCCCCGAGCAGTACTTC. The full variable domain, in which reference TRBV5-6 and TRBJ2-7 provide the parts outside the CDR3, is DAGVTQSPTHLIKTRGQQVTLRCSPKSGHDTVSWYQQALGQGPQFIFQYYEEEERQRGNFPDRFSGHQFPNYSSELNVNALLLGDSALYLCASSGRFPFPEQYFGPGTRLTVT.

The chain joins TRBV23-1 to TRBJ1-2; TRBD1 is a possible D gene (6 bases). TRBV23-1 is labeled an ORF, and its function is uncertain. The CDR3 is 15 amino acids. V lost 4 bases, J lost 8 bases, and 20 bases lay in between. The CDR3 here is CASSPPDKGVWGYTF. CDR3 bases: TGCGCCAGCAGTCCTCCTGACAAGGGGGTGTGGGGCTACACCTTC.

This clone has more than one count but fewer than ten. Other DNA variants within this sample encode the same CDR3. The chain recombines TRBV27 with TRBJ2-7; 7 bases fit TRBD1. The CDR3 extends over 14 amino acids. Losses at the gene ends were 5 bases for V and 3 bases for J; bases not matched to a gene: 7. CDR1 is MNHEY and CDR2 is SMNVEV in the germline V gene (reference sequence). CDR3 region: CASSPQTGSYEQYF. The CDR3, as DNA: TGTGCCAGCAGTCCACAGACAGGGAGCTACGAGCAGTACTTC.

This chain joins TRBV7-9 and TRBJ2-2; D is unclear. The germline CDR1 and CDR2 sequences are SEHNR and FQNEAQ (reference sequence). V lost 2 bases, J lost 2 bases, and 9 bases lay in between. The CDR3 sequence is 15 residues long. The CDR3 region is CASSLSRDNTGELFF. The CDR3 region has the DNA TGTGCCAGCAGCTTATCTAGAGATAACACCGGGGAGCTGTTTTTT.

This chain connects TRBV7-9 to TRBJ2-2, with D maybe TRBD1 (6 bases). The V and J ends lost 5 bases and 1 base respectively, with 14 bases between them. CDR3 length: 16 amino acids. Germline V gene sequence: CDR1 SEHNR, CDR2 FQNEAQ (reference sequence). The CDR3 nucleotides read TGTGCCAGCAGCCAACCGCCACAGGGGAACACCGGGGAGCTGTTTTTT. Its translation is CASSQPPQGNTGELFF.

About this clone itself: Other DNA sequences within the sample encode an identical CDR3. This sequence joins TRBV5-1 and TRBJ2-7; D not resolved. V was clipped by 1 base and J by 3 bases, with 8 bases between them. CDR3 length equals 13 residues. Per the germline V gene, CDR1 is SGHRS and CDR2 is YFSETQ. Here the CDR3 DNA reads TGCGCCAGCAGCTTGAGGCCTGACTACGAGCAGTACTTC. Translating it yields CASSLRPDYEQYF.

The gene calls are TRBV2 and TRBJ2-7; D not resolved. CDR1 and CDR2 from the germline V gene are SNHLY and FYNNEI. The CDR3 is 13 residues long. V lost 6 bases and J 0 bases, leaving 9 bases between the germline ends. The CDR3 region has the DNA TGTGCCAGCAGGTACAGTTCCTCCTACGAGCAGTACTTC. This translates into CASRYSSSYEQYF.

CDR3 protein: CASMTGWGYEQYF. The DNA of the CDR3 is TGTGCCAGCATGACCGGTTGGGGCTACGAGCAGTACTTC. The V and J genes are TRBV2 and TRBJ2-7; no clear D. The CDR3 consists of 13 residues. Trimming left V 7 bases short and J 3 bases short, with 13 bases between. Germline V gene data show CDR1 as SNHLY and CDR2 as FYNNEI.

CDR3 amino acids: CASSEDPRGGAAHEQYF. The CDR3 nucleotides read TGTGCCAGCAGTGAAGATCCTAGGGGGGGGGCGGCCCACGAGCAGTACTTC. The chain links TRBV6-1 to TRBJ2-7, with a possible D match to TRBD2 (7 bases). Per the germline V gene, CDR1 is MNHNS and CDR2 is SASEGT. The CDR3 has 17 amino acids. The V end was cut by 1 base, the J end by 5 bases, with 21 bases between.

The chain couples TRBV13 to TRBJ2-5; no definite D call. From germline, CDR1 is PRHDT and CDR2 FYEKMQ (reference sequence). The germline V and J ends were trimmed by 1 base and 5 bases, with 5 bases remaining between them. This CDR3 is 12 amino acids long. DNA for the CDR3: TGTGCCAGCAGCTTAGATATGGAGACCCAGTACTTC. Translating gives CASSLDMETQYF.

This clone was recorded only once. V gene TRBV27 combines with J gene TRBJ2-1, with TRBD2 matching 9 bases. CDR1 is MNHEY and CDR2 is SMNVEV in the germline V gene (reference sequence). After removal of 4 bases from V and 7 bases from J, the junction contained 11 bases not matched to a gene. There are 16 residues in the CDR3. Here the CDR3 DNA reads TGTGCCAGCAGTTACTCTAGCGGGACGCTCTTTAATGAGCAGTTCTTC. It codes for CASSYSSGTLFNEQFF.

V is TRBV7-9 and J is TRBJ2-1; the match to TRBD1 covers 9 bases. V lost 3 bases to trimming and J lost 8 bases; unmatched junction nucleotides: 5. CDR1 is SEHNR, CDR2 FQNEAQ, per germline (reference sequence). The CDR3 spans 14 residues. In nucleotides, the CDR3 is TGTGCCAGCAGCTTCACCGGACAGGGGCATGAGCAGTTCTTC. Translation gives CASSFTGQGHEQFF.

The chain recombines TRBV10-2 with TRBJ1-1; the D gene is possibly TRBD1 (5 bases). This CDR3 region has 18 residues. With 4 bases removed from V and 4 bases from J, the gap between germline ends came to 25 bases. Germline CDR1 and CDR2: WSHSY and SAAADI. CDR3 amino acids: CASSGGPTAWKTGTEAFF. The CDR3, as DNA: TGCGCCAGCAGTGGGGGACCCACTGCCTGGAAGACCGGCACTGAAGCTTTCTTT.

This chain uses TRBV19 with TRBJ2-3; D possibly corresponds to TRBD2 (5 bases). Germline values: CDR1 LNHDA, CDR2 SQIVND (reference sequence). Trimming shortened V by 3 bases and J by 2 bases, and 15 bases separated the two germline ends. The CDR3 spans 16 residues. The CDR3 region is CASSIYGDPFTDTQYF. The CDR3 DNA reads as TGTGCCAGTAGTATCTACGGGGATCCTTTCACAGATACGCAGTATTTT.

This clone was counted a single time. The CDR3 coding sequence is TGCGCCAGCAGCCGGAACAGGGGGACGAACACTGAAGCTTTCTTT. Its protein product is CASSRNRGTNTEAFF. V is TRBV4-3 and J is TRBJ1-1, with 8 bases that match TRBD1. CDR3 length: 15 amino acids. Germline CDR1 reads LGHNA; CDR2 reads YSLEER. Trimming took 4 bases from V and 1 from J; bases not matched to a gene: 5.

V is TRBV4-3 and J is TRBJ2-1; D is perhaps TRBD1 (7 bases). Germline lookup yields CDR1 LGHNA and CDR2 YSLEER. The CDR3 contains 15 residues. Trimming removed 5 bases at V and 3 bases at J, with 14 bases between. CDR3 protein: CASSLRDSHYNEQFF. The CDR3 DNA follows: TGCGCCAGCAGCTTGCGGGACAGCCACTACAATGAGCAGTTCTTC.

The CDR3 spells CASSYSADGKTQYF. CDR3 in DNA: TGTGCCAGCAGTTACTCAGCTGATGGAAAGACCCAGTACTTC. The rearrangement links TRBV6-5 to TRBJ2-5; D is unclear. From germline, CDR1 is MNHEY and CDR2 SVGAGI. CDR3 length: 14 residues. V lost 0 bases to trimming and J lost 6 bases, with 11 bases between them.